This T cell receptor beta chain was retrieved from a study of T-cell memory formation after mild COVID-19. A 5'RACE reaction primed in the constant segment made cDNA libraries of TCR alpha and TCR beta, and these carried sample barcodes and UMIs. TCRdb re-called the 5' RACE reads with MiXCR, one entry per CDR3 protein. The repertoire has under 300,000 distinct CDR3 sequences, roughly 8% of them found once; the top ten carry 20% to 25%. The CDR3 consists of 13 residues. The V end lost 6 bases, the J end lost 1 base, and 10 bases lay between the germline ends. CDR1 and CDR2 (germline): SQVTM, ANQGSEA. Study conclusions and caveats: Among contracting clones, CD4+ were mainly CM/EM and CD8+ enriched in EMRA. Nothing confirmed that second-wave clones peaking on day 37 were specific for SARS-CoV-2.

To note about this clonotype: The target antigen is unknown.

This TCR was sampled from a man aged 18 to 35 who had mild COVID-19 (a few samples of this study predate the infection). Cell type and time point are not known. Sequenced input: PBMCs or a T cell subset sorted from them (not recorded which). The chain joins TRBV29-1 to TRBJ2-4; TRBD1 might be the D (6 bases). The CDR3 DNA reads as TGCAGCGTGGGGGCAGGGGCCAAAAACATTCAGTACTTC. Protein sequence: CSVGAGAKNIQYF.